This paragraph covers one T cell receptor beta chain sequence. Participant-reported clinical history was the basis for cohort assignment. Exposed participants came across a COVID-19 case within 2 weeks before study entry. This specimen comes from a study of blood T cell repertoires in COVID-19. Authors' methods: From reference gene primer amplification, estimates of nucleated cell counts were derived. Measured with immunoSEQ multiplex PCR; TCRdb has only the in-frame clones, and not every one. V and J calls and clone size are given by that table; D and trimming were obtained from the DNA. This sample has 150,000 or so clones, with around 80% found just once. This CDR3 is 12 amino acids long. Deletions cut 4 bases from V and 10 bases from J, with 14 bases between. Germline V gene data show CDR1 as SQVTM and CDR2 as ANQGSEA.

What was sequenced was PBMCs or T cells enriched from blood (not recorded which). The rearrangement links TRBV29-1 to TRBJ2-1, with a possible D match to TRBD2 (6 bases). This receptor was obtained from a man in his 70s who had been exposed to COVID-19. The DNA for the CDR3 is TGCAGCGTTGTAGCGGATCTGGGGGAGCAGTTCTTC. Its translation: CSVVADLGEQFF.